This T cell receptor (beta chain) emerged from a study of long-term antiretroviral therapy in people with HIV. Study-level findings and limits: Once patients were on ART, diversity went higher but still fell short of transplant donor controls.

Of note for this clone: Its antigen is still unknown.

It was version v3.0 of the immunoSEQ assay that was run at survey level. Measured with immunoSEQ multiplex PCR; TCRdb has only the in-frame clones, and not every one. Of about 40,000 clones in the sample, 80% to 90% were seen once. Each HIV-infected participant was given treatment in the United States. The germline gives CDR1 LGHNA, CDR2 YSLEER. The germline V and J ends were trimmed by 0 bases and 7 bases, with 7 bases remaining between them. CDR3 length equals 13 residues. The source of this sequence is a woman aged 45-65 years with HIV. The chain links TRBV4-3 to TRBJ1-5; no firm D call. The material sequenced was unsorted PBMCs, taken 1.2 years after starting antiretroviral therapy. The CDR3 coding sequence is TGCGCCAGCAGCCAAGATGTGCGACAGCCCCAGCATTTT. Its translation: CASSQDVRQPQHF.